This TCR beta chain is from a study of blood T cell repertoires in COVID-19. Only in-frame clones appear in the TCRdb table, and some are missing; sequencing was by immunoSEQ multiplex PCR. The sample contains tens of thousands of clones, about 86% of which appear only once. CDR1 and CDR2 (germline): MNHEY, SVGAGI. With 3 bases removed from V and 6 bases from J, the gap between germline ends came to 15 bases. This CDR3 has 16 amino acids. This chain links TRBV6-5 with TRBJ1-6, with a weak D call TRBD1 (6 bases). The source of this sequence is a man aged 45-60 years with active COVID-19. Material: peripheral blood. The CDR3 DNA sequence: TGTGCCAGCAGTTATTTCCAGGGGAGAGGTAATTCACCCCTCCACTTT. Protein product: CASSYFQGRGNSPLHF.